The 18 T cell receptor beta chains below all came from one sample that was sequenced in a study of blood T cell repertoires in COVID-19. The repertoire was sequenced with immunoSEQ multiplex PCR; TCRdb's copy has only in-frame clones and lacks some. The data contain roughly 260,000 clones, 88% of them singletons. The sequencing input was peripheral blood. The origin of the receptors is a young woman with COVID-19, enrolled during active disease.

The CDR3 bases are TGTGCCAGCAGTTTTTCCGGGAACAATGAGCAGTTCTTC. Translation gives CASSFSGNNEQFF. The rearrangement links TRBV28 to TRBJ2-1; D is perhaps TRBD2 (5 bases). V shed 3 bases and J shed 5 bases, with 8 bases lying between them. Germline loops: CDR1 MDHEN, CDR2 SYDVKM. CDR3 length equals 13 residues. Using reference TRBV28 and TRBJ2-1 for the parts outside the CDR3, the full variable domain is DVKVTQSSRYLVKRTGEKVFLECVQDMDHENMFWYRQDPGLGLRLIYFSYDVKMKEKGDIPEGYSVSREKKERFSLILESASTNQTSMYLCASSFSGNNEQFFGPGTRLTVL.

The V gene is TRBV7-2, the J gene TRBJ2-1; D perhaps matches TRBD1 (6 bases). The CDR3 spans 14 residues. Between the trimmed V and J ends, which lost 5 bases and 6 bases, there was a span of 14 bases. Germline CDR1 is SGHTA and CDR2 is FQGNSA. The CDR3 DNA sequence: TGTGCCAGCAGCCAGGTGACAGGAGGCAATGAGCAGTTCTTC. Residues: CASSQVTGGNEQFF.

The chain recombines TRBV15 with TRBJ1-1, with D possibly being TRBD1 (5 bases). Germline V gene sequence: CDR1 LNHNV, CDR2 YYDKDF (reference sequence). V lost 0 bases and J lost 1, with 12 bases in between. CDR3 length equals 16 residues. The CDR3 is CATSRDQGSWNTEAFF. The CDR3 DNA sequence: TGTGCCACCAGCAGAGATCAGGGCAGTTGGAACACTGAAGCTTTCTTT.

V usage is TRBV19 and J usage is TRBJ1-1; no clear D gene. This CDR3 is 14 amino acids long. V lost 3 bases, J lost 0 bases, and 8 bases lay in between. CDR1 and CDR2 from the germline V gene are LNHDA and SQIVND (reference sequence). CDR3 coding DNA: TGTGCCAGTAGTATCGGGGTGATGAACACTGAAGCTTTCTTT. It encodes CASSIGVMNTEAFF.

The chain employs TRBV6-2 or TRBV6-3 and TRBJ2-4; TRBD1 aligns across 7 bases. The CDR3 loop spans 14 amino acids. V shed 3 bases, J shed 4 bases, and the junction held 3 bases outside the gene matches. Germline CDR1 is MNHEY and CDR2 is SVGEGT. The chain's CDR3 is CASSYPGQKNIQYF. The DNA for the CDR3 is TGTGCCAGCAGTTATCCGGGACAGAAAAACATTCAGTACTTC.

The CDR3 loop reads CAWDSGNPYNEQFF. The DNA of the CDR3 is TGTGCCTGGGATAGCGGGAACCCCTACAATGAGCAGTTCTTC. V is TRBV30 and J is TRBJ2-1; TRBD2 matches at 8 bases. Germline trimming cut 5 bases from V and 2 bases from J; bases unmatched to any gene: 5. Germline V gene data show CDR1 as GTSNPN and CDR2 as SVGIG (reference sequence). The CDR3 loop spans 14 amino acids.

CDR3 sequence reads: CASSLGTGLGAFF. As DNA, the CDR3 is TGTGCCAGCAGTTTAGGGACAGGCCTAGGAGCTTTCTTT. V usage is TRBV28 and J usage is TRBJ1-1; 8 bases are a match to TRBD1. Germline CDR1 and CDR2: MDHEN and SYDVKM. Trimming cost V 2 bases and J 10 bases; bases outside gene matches: 6. The CDR3 loop spans 13 amino acids.

This chain connects TRBV3-1 (or the pseudogene TRBV3-2) to TRBJ2-5; 8 bases match TRBD1. The CDR3 sequence is 14 residues long. CDR1 LGHDT and CDR2 YNNKEL come from the germline V gene (reference sequence). Unmatched junction bases numbered 8, after V lost 6 bases and J lost 5 bases. CDR3 loop: CASRPDRAKETQYF. As DNA, the CDR3 is TGTGCCAGCAGACCGGACAGGGCGAAGGAGACCCAGTACTTC.

A few counts support this clone. The chain employs TRBV4-2 and TRBJ1-5, with 7 bases identical to TRBD1. There are 14 residues in the CDR3. J was trimmed by 6 bases and V by 4 bases; bases with no gene match: 6. Germline V lookup: CDR1 LGHNA, CDR2 YNFKEQ. The CDR3 reads CASSPRQGGQPQHF. The DNA of the CDR3 is TGTGCCAGCAGCCCCCGACAGGGAGGTCAGCCCCAGCATTTT.

This chain joins TRBV19 and TRBJ2-5, with a weak D call TRBD1 (6 bases). The CDR3 runs 14 residues. CDR1 LNHDA and CDR2 SQIVND come from the germline V gene (reference sequence). V was cut by 4 bases and J by 5 bases, with 14 bases left in between. This chain's CDR3 is CASSRRGIRETQYF. CDR3 DNA: TGTGCCAGTAGTAGAAGGGGGATCCGGGAGACCCAGTACTTC.

The CDR3 is CASSLGGSGGPEQFF. The CDR3 nucleotides are TGTGCCAGCAGCTTAGGTGGGTCGGGAGGGCCTGAGCAGTTCTTC. This chain uses TRBV11-2 with TRBJ2-1, with 8 bases matching TRBD2. CDR1 and CDR2 (germline): SGHAT, FQNNGV. This CDR3 region has 15 residues. V dropped 1 base and J dropped 9; count of bases not matched to a gene: 8. Using reference TRBV11-2 and TRBJ2-1 for the parts outside the CDR3, the full variable domain is EAGVAQSPRYKIIEKRQSVAFWCNPISGHATLYWYQQILGQGPKLLIQFQNNGVVDDSQLPKDRFSAERLKGVDSTLKIQPAKLEDSAVYLCASSLGGSGGPEQFFGPGTRLTVL.

The chain combines TRBV10-1 with TRBJ1-1, with TRBD1 matching over 8 bases. Trimming took 4 bases from V and 4 from J; bases not matched to a gene: 8. This CDR3 contains 15 residues. Germline values: CDR1 WNHNN, CDR2 SYGVQD (reference sequence). The CDR3 region is CASSVTGQGITEAFF. The DNA of the CDR3 is TGCGCCAGCAGTGTCACCGGACAGGGAATCACTGAAGCTTTCTTT.

The chain employs TRBV10-3 and TRBJ2-7; D is perhaps TRBD2 (6 bases). V lost 5 bases, J lost 4 bases, and 18 bases lay in between. Germline CDR1 reads ENHRY; CDR2 reads SYGVKD. The CDR3 extends over 15 amino acids. CDR3 region: CAISPGLPAGYEQYF. Written as DNA, the CDR3 is TGTGCCATCAGTCCGGGACTTCCCGCGGGTTACGAGCAGTACTTC.

This clone appeared a few times. The chain recombines TRBV4-3 with TRBJ1-6, with D perhaps matching TRBD1 (5 bases). This CDR3 contains 15 residues. Trimming stripped 0 bases from V and 7 bases from J, with 10 bases between. The germline gives CDR1 LGHNA, CDR2 YSLEER. CDR3 residues: CASSQDRAGNSPLHF. CDR3 coding DNA: TGCGCCAGCAGCCAAGACAGGGCCGGGAATTCACCCCTCCACTTT.

The chain combines TRBV24-1 with TRBJ2-1; the match to TRBD1 covers 10 bases. In germline, CDR1 is KGHDR, CDR2 SFDVKD. The CDR3 has 14 residues. V trimming: 2 bases; J trimming: 12 bases; junction bases outside the gene matches: 6. CDR3: CATSDYGQGVRQFF. The CDR3 region has the DNA TGTGCCACCAGTGATTACGGACAGGGGGTACGGCAGTTCTTC.

The chain links TRBV30 to TRBJ1-1; D is possibly TRBD1 (6 bases). The CDR3 consists of 15 residues. Trimming removed 5 bases from V and 6 bases from J, with 22 bases in between. Germline V gives CDR1 GTSNPN, CDR2 SVGIG (reference sequence). This CDR3 is CAWVKPGGRRAEAFF. CDR3 nucleotide sequence: TGTGCCTGGGTAAAACCTGGGGGCCGGCGGGCTGAAGCTTTCTTT.

The CDR3 sequence is CASSPGGRGAFF. For the CDR3, the DNA is TGTGCCAGCAGCCCTGGGGGGAGAGGAGCTTTCTTT. This rearrangement joins TRBV11-2 to TRBJ1-1; D perhaps matches TRBD1 (5 bases). In germline, CDR1 is SGHAT, CDR2 FQNNGV. V was shortened by 5 bases and J by 10 bases, with 14 bases between the two germline ends. The CDR3 is made up of 12 amino acids.

This chain joins TRBV18 and TRBJ2-1; 11 bases line up with TRBD1. CDR1 KGHSH and CDR2 LQKENI come from the germline V gene. This CDR3 region has 14 residues. With V trimmed by 6 bases and J by 9 bases, 7 bases remained unmatched. The chain's CDR3 is CASSPGQGGSEQFF. The DNA of the CDR3 is TGTGCCAGCTCTCCGGGACAGGGGGGCAGTGAGCAGTTCTTC.